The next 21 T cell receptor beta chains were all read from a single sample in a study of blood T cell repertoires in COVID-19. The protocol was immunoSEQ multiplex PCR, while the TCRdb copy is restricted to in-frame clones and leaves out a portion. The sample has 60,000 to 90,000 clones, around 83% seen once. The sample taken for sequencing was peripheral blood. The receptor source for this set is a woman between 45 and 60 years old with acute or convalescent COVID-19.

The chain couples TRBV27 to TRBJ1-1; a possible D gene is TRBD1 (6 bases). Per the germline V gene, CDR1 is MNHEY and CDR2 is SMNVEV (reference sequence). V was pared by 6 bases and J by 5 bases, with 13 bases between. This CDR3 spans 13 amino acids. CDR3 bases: TGTGCCAGCAGCCTATACAGGGAAACTGAAGCTTTCTTT. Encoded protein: CASSLYRETEAFF.

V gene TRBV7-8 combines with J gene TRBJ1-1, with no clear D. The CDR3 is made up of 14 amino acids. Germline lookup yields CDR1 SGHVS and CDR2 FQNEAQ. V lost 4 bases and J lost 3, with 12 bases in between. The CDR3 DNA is TGTGCCAGCAGCTCTAGCGAGCGGGACACTGAAGCTTTCTTT. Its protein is CASSSSERDTEAFF.

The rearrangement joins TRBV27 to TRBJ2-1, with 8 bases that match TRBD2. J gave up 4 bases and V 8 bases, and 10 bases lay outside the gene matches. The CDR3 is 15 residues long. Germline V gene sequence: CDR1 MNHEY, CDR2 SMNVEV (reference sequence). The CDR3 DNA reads TGTGCCAGCCGGGAGCGGGAGCTGGGTTACAATGAGCAGTTCTTC. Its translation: CASRERELGYNEQFF.

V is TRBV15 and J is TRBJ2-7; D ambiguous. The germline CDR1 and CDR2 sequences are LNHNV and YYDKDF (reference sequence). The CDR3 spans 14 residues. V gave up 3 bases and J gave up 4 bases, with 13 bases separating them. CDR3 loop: CATSRTLTEYEQYF. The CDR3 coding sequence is TGTGCCACCAGCAGGACACTGACGGAATACGAGCAGTACTTC.

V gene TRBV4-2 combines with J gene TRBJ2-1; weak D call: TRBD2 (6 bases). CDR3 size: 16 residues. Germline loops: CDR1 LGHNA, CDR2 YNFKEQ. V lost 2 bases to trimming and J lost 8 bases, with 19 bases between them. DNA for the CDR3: TGTGCCAGCAGCCAATTTTCCGGGACTTTGTTGGATGAGCAGTTCTTC. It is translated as CASSQFSGTLLDEQFF.

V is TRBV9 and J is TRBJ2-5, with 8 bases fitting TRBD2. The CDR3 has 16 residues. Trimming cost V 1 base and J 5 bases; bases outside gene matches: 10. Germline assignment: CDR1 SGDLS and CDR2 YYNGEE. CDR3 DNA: TGTGCCAGCAGCGTATTGGGACTAGTAATAGGTGAGACCCAGTACTTC. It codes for CASSVLGLVIGETQYF.

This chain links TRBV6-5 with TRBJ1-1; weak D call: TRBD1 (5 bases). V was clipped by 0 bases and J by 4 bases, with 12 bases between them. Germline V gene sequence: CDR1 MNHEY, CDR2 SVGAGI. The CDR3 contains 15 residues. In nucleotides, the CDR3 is TGTGCCAGCAGTTACTCCCAGGGTATCATCACTGAAGCTTTCTTT. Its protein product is CASSYSQGIITEAFF.

The CDR3 DNA reads TGCGCCAGCAGCCAAGATAGGCAGCGGGGGATCTACAATGAGCAGTTCTTC. Translating gives CASSQDRQRGIYNEQFF. This chain joins TRBV4-3 and TRBJ2-1; TRBD2 aligns across 8 bases. The CDR3 runs to 17 residues. V was clipped by 0 bases and J by 3 bases; unmatched bases: 7. Germline values: CDR1 LGHNA, CDR2 YSLEER.

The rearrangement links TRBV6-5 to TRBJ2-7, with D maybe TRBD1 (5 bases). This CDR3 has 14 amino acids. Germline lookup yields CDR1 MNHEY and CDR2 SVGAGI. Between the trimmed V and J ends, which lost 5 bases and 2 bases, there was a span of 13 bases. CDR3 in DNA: TGTGCCAGCAGTAAGGGCACGACAGCCTACGAGCAGTACTTC. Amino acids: CASSKGTTAYEQYF.

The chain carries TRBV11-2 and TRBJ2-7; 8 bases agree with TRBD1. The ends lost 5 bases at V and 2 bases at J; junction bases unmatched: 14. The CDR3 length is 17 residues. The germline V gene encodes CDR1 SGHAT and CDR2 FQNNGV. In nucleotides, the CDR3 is TGTGCCAGCAGCCCCCGTAGACAGGGGAACTTTACCTACGAGCAGTACTTC. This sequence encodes CASSPRRQGNFTYEQYF.

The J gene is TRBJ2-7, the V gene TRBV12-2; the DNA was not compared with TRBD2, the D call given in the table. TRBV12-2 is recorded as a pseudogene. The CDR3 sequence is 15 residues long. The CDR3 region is CASRSAGKASYEQYF. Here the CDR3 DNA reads TGTGCAAGTCGCTCCGCCGGGAAAGCGTCTTACGAGCAGTACTTC.

CDR3 region: CASSLNGATDYEQYF. The CDR3 DNA follows: TGCGCCAGCAGCCTAAATGGGGCAACCGACTACGAGCAGTACTTC. V gene TRBV5-1 combines with J gene TRBJ2-7; D possibly corresponds to TRBD1 (5 bases). The germline V gene has CDR1 SGHRS and CDR2 YFSETQ. CDR3 length: 15 residues. Trimming removed 4 bases at V and 3 bases at J, with 17 bases between. Looking up the rest from reference TRBV5-1 and TRBJ2-7 gives the full variable domain: KAGVTQTPRYLIKTRGQQVTLSCSPISGHRSVSWYQQTPGQGLQFLFEYFSETQRNKGNFPGRFSGRQFSNSRSEMNVSTLELGDSALYLCASSLNGATDYEQYFGPGTRLTVT.

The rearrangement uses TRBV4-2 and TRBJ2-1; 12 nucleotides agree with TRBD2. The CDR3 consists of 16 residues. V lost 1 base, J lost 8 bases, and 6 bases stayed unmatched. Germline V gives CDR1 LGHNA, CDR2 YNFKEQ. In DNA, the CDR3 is TGTGCCAGCAGCCAAGCCCTAGCGGGAGGGCAGGATGAGCAGTTCTTC. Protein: CASSQALAGGQDEQFF.

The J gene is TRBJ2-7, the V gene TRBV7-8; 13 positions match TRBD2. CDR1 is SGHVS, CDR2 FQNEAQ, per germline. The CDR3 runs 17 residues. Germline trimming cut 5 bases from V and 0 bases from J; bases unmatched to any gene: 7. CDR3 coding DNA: TGTGCCAGCAGCCTAGGACTAGCGGGGGCCCGCTCCTACGAGCAGTACTTC. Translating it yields CASSLGLAGARSYEQYF.

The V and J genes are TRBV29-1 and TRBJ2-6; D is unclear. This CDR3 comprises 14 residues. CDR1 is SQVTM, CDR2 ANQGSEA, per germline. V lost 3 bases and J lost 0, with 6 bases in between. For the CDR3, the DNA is TGCAGCGTTGAGGAGAGCTCTGGGGCCAACGTCCTGACTTTC. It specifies CSVEESSGANVLTF.

The CDR3 loop is CASSPDLRAGENTIYF. In DNA form, the CDR3 reads TGTGCCAGCAGCCCCGACTTGAGGGCAGGGGAAAACACCATATATTTT. The chain uses TRBV9 and TRBJ1-3; TRBD1 is a possible D gene (6 bases). From germline, CDR1 is SGDLS and CDR2 YYNGEE. The length of the CDR3 is 16 residues. With 4 bases removed from V and 6 bases from J, the gap between germline ends came to 20 bases.

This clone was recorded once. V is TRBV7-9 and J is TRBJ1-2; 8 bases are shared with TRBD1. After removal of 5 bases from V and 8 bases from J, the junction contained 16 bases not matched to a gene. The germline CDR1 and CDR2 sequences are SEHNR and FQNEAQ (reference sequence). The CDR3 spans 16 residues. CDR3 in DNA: TGTGCCAGCAGCCTTAGCGGCCAGGGGGCTTCAGGAGGCTACACCTTC. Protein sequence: CASSLSGQGASGGYTF.

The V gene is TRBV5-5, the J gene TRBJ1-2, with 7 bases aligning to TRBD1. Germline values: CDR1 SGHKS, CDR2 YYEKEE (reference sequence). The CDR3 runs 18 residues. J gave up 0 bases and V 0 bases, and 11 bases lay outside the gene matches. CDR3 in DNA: TGTGCCAGCAGCTTGGCCCCGGGACAGTGGAATGCTAACTATGGCTACACCTTC. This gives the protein CASSLAPGQWNANYGYTF.

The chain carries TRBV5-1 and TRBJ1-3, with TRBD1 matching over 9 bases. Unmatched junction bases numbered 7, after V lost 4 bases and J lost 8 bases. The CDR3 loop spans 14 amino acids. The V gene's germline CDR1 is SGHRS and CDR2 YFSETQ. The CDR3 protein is CASSARGQGDTIYF. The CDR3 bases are TGCGCCAGCAGCGCGAGGGGACAGGGAGACACCATATATTTT.

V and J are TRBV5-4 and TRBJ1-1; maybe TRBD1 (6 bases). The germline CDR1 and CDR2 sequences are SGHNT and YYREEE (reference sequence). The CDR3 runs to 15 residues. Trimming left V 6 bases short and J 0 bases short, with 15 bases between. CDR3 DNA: TGTGCCAGCACCACCTTGCAGGGGATGAACACTGAAGCTTTCTTT. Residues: CASTTLQGMNTEAFF.

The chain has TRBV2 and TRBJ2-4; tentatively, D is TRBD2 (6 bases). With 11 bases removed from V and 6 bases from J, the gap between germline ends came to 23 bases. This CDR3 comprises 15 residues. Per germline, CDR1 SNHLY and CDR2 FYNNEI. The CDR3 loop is CAGLVRESSGNIQYF. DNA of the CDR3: TGTGCCGGATTGGTTCGGGAGTCTTCTGGAAACATTCAGTACTTC.